This T cell receptor beta chain was identified in a study of blood T cell repertoires in COVID-19. TCRdb's copy holds only in-frame clones and misses some; the assay was immunoSEQ multiplex PCR. The sample holds roughly 180,000 clones, roughly 85% seen once. Before being deemed recovered, Cohort 3 donors had two negative PCRs, clearance, or symptom resolution. V lost 1 base to trimming and J lost 3 bases, with 13 bases between them. Germline lookup yields CDR1 SGHRS and CDR2 YFSETQ. The CDR3 is 15 residues long. V usage is TRBV5-1 and J usage is TRBJ1-1; possibly TRBD1 for D (6 bases). The origin of this receptor is a man aged 35-49 years who had recovered from COVID-19. The sample was PBMCs or T cells enriched from blood (not recorded which). The CDR3 loop is CASSLLGDTYTEAFF. For the CDR3, the DNA is TGCGCCAGCAGCTTGCTCGGGGACACCTACACTGAAGCTTTCTTT.